This TCR beta chain was recovered during a study of beta chain features in type 1 diabetes. As every portion of the isolated RNA was reverse transcribed, the sequencing read expressed TCRB transcripts. It was found that naive, central memory and regulatory T cell samples averaged about 3.57 million reads. Some clones are missing from TCRdb's copy, which holds only in-frame ones; the method was immunoSEQ multiplex PCR. The sample has around 340,000 clones, 8% seen once. This clone was recorded a few times. Its matching antigen is unknown. V was pared by 5 bases and J by 4 bases, with 8 bases of the junction left unmatched. The CDR3 length is 14 residues. CDR1 and CDR2 (germline): SGHTA, FQGNSA. Whole-study results and caveats: Patients' naive, central memory and regulatory TCRB repertoires appeared more alike than those of healthy donors.

This receptor was identified in a woman aged 18-29 years in good health. The gene calls are TRBV7-2 and TRBJ2-7; TRBD2 matches 7 bases. The sequencing sample was made of central memory CD4+ T cells from blood. CDR3 sequence: CASSRAGAVYEQYF. CDR3 bases: TGTGCCAGCAGCCGGGCGGGAGCGGTGTACGAGCAGTACTTC.